This T cell receptor beta chain was recovered during a study of cytomegalovirus exposure and HLA in healthy donors. Study outcomes and limitations: CMV serostatus was the only immune exposure information that was available.

Trimming took 4 bases from V and 1 from J; bases not matched to a gene: 12. The CDR3 contains 17 residues. Germline values: CDR1 KGHSH, CDR2 LQKENI. Amplification used 60 Vbeta primers and 13 Jbeta primers. Sequenced by immunoSEQ multiplex PCR; TCRdb stores in-frame clones only, minus some. This sample contains 100,000 to 150,000 clones. Concerning this clone: What it binds is not known.

The sample was PBMCs. The source of this sequence is a man younger than 35 in good health and CMV-seronegative. The chain employs TRBV18 and TRBJ1-2; 7 bases fit TRBD1. The CDR3 DNA reads as TGTGCCAGCTCACTCAATTCGGGACAGATTAATAACTATGGCTACACCTTC. Its translation is CASSLNSGQINNYGYTF.